This TCR beta chain derives from a study of blood T cell repertoires in COVID-19. The overall study: PBMCs, B-cell-depleted T cells, or T cells were the source of the cDNA or gDNA that made up the material.

Per the original data handling: It was from reference gene primer amplification that nucleated cell counts were estimated. Assay used: immunoSEQ multiplex PCR; TCRdb lists only in-frame clones, some missing. V, J and clone size reflect that table, while D and trimming were determined from the DNA. The data hold over 150,000 clones, with 65% to 90% observed a single time. CDR1 and CDR2 (germline): LNHDA, SQIVND (reference sequence). The ends were cut back, 5 bases at V and 9 bases at J, with 14 bases in the middle. This CDR3 is built from 13 residues. The V gene is TRBV19, the J gene TRBJ2-1, with D tentatively TRBD2 (6 bases). This TCR was sampled from a woman aged 60-75 years with COVID-19, enrolled during active disease. The sequenced sample was peripheral blood. The CDR3 is CASSLAGPAEQFF. As DNA, the CDR3 is TGTGCCAGTAGTCTTGCGGGGCCTGCTGAGCAGTTCTTC.